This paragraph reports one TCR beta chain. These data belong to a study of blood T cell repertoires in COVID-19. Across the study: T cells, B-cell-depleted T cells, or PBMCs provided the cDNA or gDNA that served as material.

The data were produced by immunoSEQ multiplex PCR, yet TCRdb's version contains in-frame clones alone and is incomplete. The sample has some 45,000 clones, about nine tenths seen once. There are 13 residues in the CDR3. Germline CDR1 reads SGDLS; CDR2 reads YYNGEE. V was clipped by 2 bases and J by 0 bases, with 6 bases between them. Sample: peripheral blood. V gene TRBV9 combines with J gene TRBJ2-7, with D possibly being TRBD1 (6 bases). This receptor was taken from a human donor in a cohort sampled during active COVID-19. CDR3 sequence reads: CASSVGHSYEQYF. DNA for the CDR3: TGTGCCAGCAGCGTGGGACACTCCTACGAGCAGTACTTC. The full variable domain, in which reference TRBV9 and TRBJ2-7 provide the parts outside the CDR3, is DSGVTQTPKHLITATGQRVTLRCSPRSGDLSVYWYQQSLDQGLQFLIQYYNGEERAKGNILERFSAQQFPDLHSELNLSSLELGDSALYFCASSVGHSYEQYFGPGTRLTVT.